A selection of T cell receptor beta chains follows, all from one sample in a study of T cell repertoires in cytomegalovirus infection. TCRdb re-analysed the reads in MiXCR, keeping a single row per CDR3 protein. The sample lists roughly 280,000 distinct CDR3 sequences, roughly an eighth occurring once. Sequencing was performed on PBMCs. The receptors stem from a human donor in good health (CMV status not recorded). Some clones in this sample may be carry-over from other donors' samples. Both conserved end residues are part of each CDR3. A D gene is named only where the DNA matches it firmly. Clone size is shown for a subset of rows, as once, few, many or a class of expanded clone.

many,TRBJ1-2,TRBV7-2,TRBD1,CASRSTGTGYGYTF,TGTGCCAGCAGATCTACCGGGACAGGGTATGGCTACACCTTC
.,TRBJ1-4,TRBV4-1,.,CASSLGQLNEKLFF,TGCGCCAGCAGCCTAGGACAGCTTAATGAAAAACTGTTTTTT
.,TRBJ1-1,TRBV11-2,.,CASNLNSITPEAFF,TGTGCCAGCAATCTAAACAGTATCACCCCCGAAGCTTTCTTT
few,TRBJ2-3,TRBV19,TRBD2,CASSMGSGSTDTQYF,TGTGCCAGTAGTATGGGAAGCGGGAGTACAGATACGCAGTATTTT
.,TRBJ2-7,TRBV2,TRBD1,CASSAGRQGPYEQYF,TGTGCCAGCAGTGCCGGAAGACAGGGCCCCTACGAGCAGTACTTC
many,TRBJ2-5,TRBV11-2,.,CASSQRTETQYF,TGTGCCAGCAGCCAACGGACTGAGACCCAGTACTTC
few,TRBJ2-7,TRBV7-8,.,CASSLVSITGEQYF,TGTGCCAGCAGCTTAGTGTCGATAACAGGCGAGCAGTACTTC
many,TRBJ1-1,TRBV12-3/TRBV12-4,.,CASSATIRQTEAFF,TGTGCCAGCAGTGCAACGATAAGACAGACTGAAGCTTTCTTT
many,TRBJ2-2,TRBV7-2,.,CASRLAGGGGELFF,TGTGCCAGCAGACTAGCCGGGGGAGGCGGGGAGCTGTTTTTT
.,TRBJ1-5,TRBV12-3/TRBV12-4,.,CASRSSGGQPQHF,TGTGCCAGCCGATCCTCGGGGGGCCAGCCCCAGCATTTT
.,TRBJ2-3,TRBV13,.,CASSTRTTGGDTQYF,TGTGCCAGCAGCACCCGAACCACCGGCGGAGATACGCAGTATTTT
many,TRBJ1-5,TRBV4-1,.,CASSQAGSNQPQHF,TGCGCCAGCAGCCAAGCGGGGAGCAATCAGCCCCAGCATTTT
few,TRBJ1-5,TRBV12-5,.,CASGLVAGRYSNQPQHF,TGTGCTAGTGGTTTGGTTGCGGGAAGGTATAGCAATCAGCCCCAGCATTTT
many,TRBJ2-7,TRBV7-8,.,CASSLPRQDRGSHEQYF,TGTGCCAGCAGCTTACCTCGCCAGGATAGGGGCTCCCACGAGCAGTACTTC
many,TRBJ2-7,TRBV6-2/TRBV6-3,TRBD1,CAVRDSAYYEQYF,TGTGCCGTCAGGGACAGCGCCTACTACGAGCAGTACTTC
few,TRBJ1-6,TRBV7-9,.,CASSIQGGNSPLHF,TGTGCCAGCAGCATACAGGGCGGTAATTCACCCCTCCACTTT
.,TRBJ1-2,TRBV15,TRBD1,CATSRANRGPYYGYTF,TGTGCCACCAGCAGAGCTAACAGGGGCCCCTACTATGGCTACACCTTC
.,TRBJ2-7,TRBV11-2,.,CASSPPGRPTGEQYF,TGTGCCAGCAGCCCCCCGGGCAGGCCAACAGGCGAGCAGTACTTC
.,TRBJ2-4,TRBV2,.,CASSDSGFDKNIQYF,TGTGCCAGCAGTGATTCCGGCTTCGACAAAAACATTCAGTACTTC
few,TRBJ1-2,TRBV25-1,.,CASSGGPQTPTF,TGTGCCAGCAGTGGCGGGCCGCAAACTCCCACCTTC
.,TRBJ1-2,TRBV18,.,CASSPPETVYGYTF,TGTGCCAGCTCACCACCGGAGACAGTCTATGGCTACACCTTC
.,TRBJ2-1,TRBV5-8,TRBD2,CASSLDTSGGYNEQFF,TGTGCCAGCAGCTTGGATACTAGCGGGGGGTACAATGAGCAGTTCTTC
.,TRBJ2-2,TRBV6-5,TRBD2,CASSTLAGLGPGELFF,TGTGCCAGCAGTACCTTAGCGGGGCTGGGCCCCGGGGAGCTGTTTTTT
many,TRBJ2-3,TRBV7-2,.,CASSLEPSDTQYF,TGTGCCAGCAGCTTAGAACCGTCAGATACGCAGTATTTT
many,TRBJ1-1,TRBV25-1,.,CASSEFGGLPNTEAFF,TGTGCCAGCAGTGAATTTGGGGGACTTCCGAACACTGAAGCTTTCTTT
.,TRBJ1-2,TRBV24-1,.,CATSDSLYGYTF,TGTGCCACCTCGGACAGCCTCTATGGCTACACCTTC
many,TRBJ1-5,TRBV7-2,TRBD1,CASSATGGSNQPQHF,TGTGCCAGCAGCGCAACAGGGGGAAGCAATCAGCCCCAGCATTTT
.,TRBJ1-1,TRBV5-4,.,CASSLVAGAISGEAFF,TGTGCCAGCAGCTTGGTGGCGGGGGCGATCTCAGGTGAAGCTTTCTTT
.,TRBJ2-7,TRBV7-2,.,CASSSRVTYEQYF,TGTGCCAGCAGCTCCCGGGTTACCTACGAGCAGTACTTC
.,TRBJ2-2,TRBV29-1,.,CSVRQGADGELFF,TGCAGCGTTCGCCAGGGAGCCGACGGGGAGCTGTTTTTT
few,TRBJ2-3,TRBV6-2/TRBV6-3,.,CASSYQEPGTDTQYF,TGTGCCAGCAGTTACCAGGAACCTGGGACAGATACGCAGTATTTT
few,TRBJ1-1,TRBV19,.,CASSIRQVNTEAFF,TGTGCCAGTAGTATCCGACAGGTGAACACTGAAGCTTTCTTT
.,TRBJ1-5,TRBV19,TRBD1,CASSTITGGVRNQPQHF,TGTGCCAGTAGTACAATTACAGGGGGAGTAAGAAATCAGCCCCAGCATTTT
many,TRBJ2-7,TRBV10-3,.,CAISESQATYEQYF,TGTGCCATCAGTGAGTCTCAAGCCACCTACGAGCAGTACTTC
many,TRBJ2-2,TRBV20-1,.,CSARTARPNTGELFF,TGCAGTGCTAGAACTGCGCGGCCGAACACCGGGGAGCTGTTTTTT
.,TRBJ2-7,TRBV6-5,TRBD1,CASSRTGPGYEQYF,TGTGCCAGCAGTCGGACAGGGCCAGGCTACGAGCAGTACTTC
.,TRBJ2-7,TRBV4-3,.,CASSQGYSYEQYF,TGCGCCAGCAGCCAAGGGTACTCCTACGAGCAGTACTTC
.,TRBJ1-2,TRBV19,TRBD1,CATLRSGTGANYGYTF,TGTGCCACCCTTCGTTCGGGGACAGGCGCTAACTATGGCTACACCTTC
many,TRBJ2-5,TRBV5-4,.,CASSSRGEPQETQYF,TGTGCCAGCAGCTCCCGCGGGGAGCCCCAAGAGACCCAGTACTTC
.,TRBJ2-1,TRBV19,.,CATSRVGSDEQFF,TGTGCCACGAGTCGGGTCGGGTCGGATGAGCAGTTCTTC
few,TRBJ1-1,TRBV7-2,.,CASSLGGLSFTEAFF,TGTGCCAGCAGCTTAGGGGGCCTCTCTTTCACTGAAGCTTTCTTT
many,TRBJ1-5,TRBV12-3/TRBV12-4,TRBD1,CASSSQGARQQPQHF,TGTGCCAGCAGTTCCCAGGGGGCGCGTCAGCAGCCCCAGCATTTT
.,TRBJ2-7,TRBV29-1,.,CSVETDGDEQYF,TGCAGCGTTGAAACCGACGGCGACGAGCAGTACTTC
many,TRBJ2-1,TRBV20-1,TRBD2,CSASLVLAGFSYNEQFF,TGCAGTGCTAGTTTAGTGCTAGCGGGATTCTCCTACAATGAGCAGTTCTTC
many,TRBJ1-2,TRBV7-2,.,CASSLPGGADYGYTF,TGTGCCAGCAGCCTACCCGGGGGGGCGGACTATGGCTACACCTTC
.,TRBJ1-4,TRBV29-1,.,CSVAEQTTGKKLFF,TGCAGCGTTGCGGAGCAGACTACTGGGAAAAAACTGTTTTTT
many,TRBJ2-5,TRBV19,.,CASRERGTQETQYF,TGTGCCAGTAGGGAGAGGGGAACCCAAGAGACCCAGTACTTC
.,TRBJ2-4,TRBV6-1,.,CASSSRSRNIQYF,TGTGCCAGCAGTTCCAGGTCCAGAAACATTCAGTACTTC
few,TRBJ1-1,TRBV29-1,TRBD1,CSVIQGSDEAFF,TGCAGCGTGATACAGGGGAGTGATGAAGCTTTCTTT
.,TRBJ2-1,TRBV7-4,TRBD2,CASSFELAGGPNNEQFF,TGTGCCAGCAGCTTTGAACTAGCGGGGGGGCCGAACAATGAGCAGTTCTTC
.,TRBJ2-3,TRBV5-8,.,CASSSATGTGGTDTQYF,TGTGCCAGCAGCTCAGCGACCGGGACCGGAGGAACAGATACGCAGTATTTT
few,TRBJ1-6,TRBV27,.,CATSEGRNSPLHF,TGTGCCACCAGCGAGGGACGGAATTCACCCCTCCACTTT
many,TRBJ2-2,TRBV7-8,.,CASSLVDYANTGELFF,TGTGCCAGCAGCTTAGTTGATTATGCGAACACCGGGGAGCTGTTTTTT